A selection of T cell receptor beta chains follows, all from one sample in a study of OX40 agonist ivuxolimab in advanced cancers. TCRdb's table, derived via immunoSEQ multiplex PCR, lists solely in-frame clones and lacks some. This sample has 76,000 or so clones, with roughly 91% found just once. The input for sequencing was CD4+ or CD8+ T cells sorted from blood, taken in a trial of the OX40 agonist ivuxolimab. The receptors originated from an adult with an advanced solid tumor such as melanoma, head and neck, liver or kidney cancer. Each CDR3 is given with its conserved first and last residue. A D gene is named only where the DNA matches it firmly. Only part of the rows carry a size: once, few, many, or a class if the clone is expanded.

- | TRBJ2-7 | - | TRBV5-1 | CASSLHSYEQYF | TGCGCCAGCAGCTTACATTCCTACGAGCAGTACTTC
TRBD1 | TRBJ2-1 | - | TRBV5-8 | CASSSGTGWDNEQFF | TGTGCCAGCAGCTCCGGGACAGGGTGGGACAATGAGCAGTTCTTC
- | TRBJ2-7 | once | TRBV5-1 | CASSLGELLTYEQYF | TGCGCCAGCAGCTTGGGAGAACTACTTACCTACGAGCAGTACTTC
TRBD1 | TRBJ2-5 | - | TRBV7-3 | CASSLMGQRQETQYF | TGTGCCAGCAGCTTAATGGGACAGCGCCAAGAGACCCAGTACTTC
- | TRBJ1-1 | - | TRBV9 | CASSPGSNTEAFF | TGTGCCAGCAGCCCGGGCTCTAACACTGAAGCTTTCTTT
- | TRBJ2-1 | - | TRBV27 | CASSLAGKFF | TGTGCCAGCAGTTTAGCGGGAAAGTTCTTC
TRBD1 | TRBJ2-7 | - | TRBV11-3 | CASSPGQGRIYEQYF | TGTGCCAGCAGCCCAGGACAGGGTCGGATTTACGAGCAGTACTTC
- | TRBJ2-7 | - | TRBV6-1 | CASLAGLTYEQYF | TGTGCCAGTTTGGCGGGACTCACCTACGAGCAGTACTTC
- | TRBJ1-2 | - | TRBV28 | CASLSGPNPLANYGYTF | TGTGCCAGCCTGTCGGGGCCGAATCCGTTAGCTAACTATGGCTACACCTTC
- | TRBJ2-7 | - | TRBV29-1 | CSVEDGRSYEQYF | TGCAGCGTTGAAGACGGACGCTCCTACGAGCAGTACTTC
- | TRBJ2-5 | - | TRBV2 | CASSEMAGETQYF | TGTGCCAGCAGTGAGATGGCCGGGGAGACCCAGTACTTC
TRBD1 | TRBJ2-3 | once | TRBV7-6 | CASNQGGTDTQYF | TGTGCCAGCAACCAGGGGGGCACAGATACGCAGTATTTT
TRBD2 | TRBJ2-2 | - | TRBV6-5 | CASSRLATNTGELFF | TGTGCCAGCAGCCGACTAGCGACGAACACCGGGGAGCTGTTTTTT
- | TRBJ2-1 | - | TRBV7-8 | CASSLGQVAYNEQFF | TGTGCCAGCAGCTTAGGCCAGGTAGCCTACAATGAGCAGTTCTTC
- | TRBJ2-5 | - | TRBV4-1 | CASSHLGRKGWETQYF | TGCGCCAGCAGCCACTTAGGACGCAAGGGATGGGAGACCCAGTACTTC
- | TRBJ1-1 | - | TRBV6-1 | CASSVPGLNTEAFF | TGTGCCAGCAGTGTACCGGGATTGAACACTGAAGCTTTCTTT
- | TRBJ1-4 | - | TRBV18 | CASSPPGGENEKLFF | TGTGCCAGCTCACCACCGGGGGGAGAAAATGAAAAACTGTTTTTT
- | TRBJ2-5 | - | TRBV7-2 | CASSLEDGSWETQYF | TGTGCCAGCAGCTTAGAGGACGGCTCGTGGGAAACCCAGTACTTC
TRBD1 | TRBJ2-7 | - | TRBV7-9 | CASSTTRDRNTYEQYF | TGTGCCAGCAGCACAACCCGGGACAGAAACACCTACGAGCAGTACTTC
- | TRBJ2-3 | - | TRBV28 | CASSPPSPIPHPQYF | TGTGCCAGCAGTCCCCCCTCCCCCATCCCTCATCCGCAGTATTTT
TRBD1 | TRBJ2-2 | - | TRBV19 | CASGALRTGVPGELFF | TGTGCCAGTGGGGCCCTTCGGACAGGGGTCCCCGGGGAGCTGTTTTTT
TRBD1 | TRBJ1-5 | once | TRBV6-5 | CASRQQGQGQPQHF | TGTGCCAGCAGGCAACAGGGGCAGGGACAGCCCCAGCATTTT
- | TRBJ1-3 | - | TRBV6-6 | CASSSRPGNTIYF | TGTGCCAGCAGTTCGCGTCCCGGAAACACCATATATTTT
- | TRBJ2-3 | - | TRBV10-3 | CAIRLADTQYF | TGTGCCATCAGATTAGCAGATACGCAGTATTTT
- | TRBJ2-7 | - | TRBV7-9 | CASSQSSYEQYF | TGTGCCAGCAGCCAAAGCTCGTACGAGCAGTACTTC
- | TRBJ1-1 | - | TRBV27 | CASSFSPEGVEAFF | TGTGCCAGCAGTTTCTCCCCAGAGGGTGTTGAAGCTTTCTTT
- | TRBJ2-1 | - | TRBV2 | CASAEFNEQFF | TGTGCCAGCGCCGAATTCAATGAGCAGTTCTTC
- | TRBJ1-1 | - | TRBV9 | CASSVVSAYTEAFF | TGTGCCAGCAGCGTAGTGTCAGCTTACACTGAAGCTTTCTTT
- | TRBJ1-3 | - | TRBV30 | CAWKEGNTIYF | TGTGCCTGGAAAGAAGGAAACACCATATATTTT
TRBD1 | TRBJ2-3 | - | TRBV7-9 | CAGAKGATDTQYF | TGTGCCGGAGCCAAGGGGGCAACAGATACGCAGTATTTT
TRBD1 | TRBJ2-2 | - | TRBV5-1 | CASSWRTGRTGELFF | TGCGCCAGCAGCTGGAGGACAGGGCGGACCGGGGAGCTGTTTTTT
- | TRBJ2-1 | many | TRBV9 | CASSVHQGTYNEQFF | TGTGCCAGCAGCGTACATCAGGGGACGTACAATGAGCAGTTCTTC
TRBD2 | TRBJ2-5 | once | TRBV6-1 | CASTFLAGGGETQYF | TGTGCCAGCACCTTTCTAGCGGGAGGAGGGGAGACCCAGTACTTC
- | TRBJ1-5 | - | TRBV27 | CASSLIGINQPQHF | TGTGCCAGCAGTTTAATAGGGATCAATCAGCCCCAGCATTTT
TRBD1 | TRBJ2-7 | - | TRBV30 | CAWSVLDRAGYEQYF | TGTGCCTGGAGTGTTCTGGACAGGGCGGGTTACGAGCAGTACTTC
- | TRBJ1-4 | - | TRBV4-1 | CASSQDPGWGGLEKLFF | TGCGCCAGCAGCCAAGATCCCGGTTGGGGGGGCCTTGAAAAACTGTTTTTT
TRBD1 | TRBJ2-7 | - | TRBV29-1 | CSVTGTGGDEQYF | TGCAGCGTTACCGGGACAGGGGGCGACGAGCAGTACTTC
- | TRBJ1-5 | - | TRBV10-2 | CASRGDYSNQPQHF | TGCGCCAGCAGAGGGGATTATAGCAATCAGCCCCAGCATTTT
TRBD2 | TRBJ2-1 | once | TRBV4-3 | CASSQVGTGGNNEQFF | TGCGCCAGCAGCCAAGTCGGCACGGGAGGAAACAATGAGCAGTTCTTC
TRBD2 | TRBJ2-7 | - | TRBV5-1 | CASSLPRLAGGYEQYF | TGCGCCAGCAGCTTGCCTAGACTAGCGGGAGGATACGAGCAGTACTTC
TRBD2 | TRBJ2-1 | - | TRBV7-3 | CASSSPAGGGNEQFF | TGTGCCAGCAGCTCACCAGCGGGAGGGGGAAATGAGCAGTTCTTC
TRBD1 | TRBJ2-1 | - | TRBV6-1 | CASSDLTGGYNEQFF | TGTGCCAGCAGTGATCTGACAGGGGGATACAATGAGCAGTTCTTC
- | TRBJ2-7 | - | TRBV7-3 | CASSLQVLVFSVQYF | TGTGCCAGCAGCTTACAAGTACTAGTCTTTAGCGTGCAGTACTTC
- | TRBJ2-3 | - | TRBV11-2 | CASSETGDTQYF | TGTGCCAGCAGCGAAACAGGGGATACGCAGTATTTT
- | TRBJ2-7 | - | TRBV4-1 | CASSAPSTTYEQYF | TGCGCCAGCAGCGCCCCTAGTACCACCTACGAGCAGTACTTC